This T cell receptor (beta chain) emerged from a study of cytomegalovirus exposure and HLA in healthy donors. Study-level points and caveats: What a later analysis reportedly showed was that an Asian-associated ancestry cluster had fewer N-insertions than the 666-donor mean. Overall, approximately 150 TCR beta chains were annotated as cytomegalovirus-associated.

When sampled, the donors appeared nominally healthy, though they likely had unrecorded immune exposures. Of note for this clone: The antigen remains undetermined.

Primers for the PCR totalled 60 Vbeta and 13 Jbeta. Data came from immunoSEQ multiplex PCR; TCRdb stores just in-frame clones and leaves some out. The sample has about 300,000 clones, 80% to 90% seen once. The CDR3 contains 13 residues. Germline values: CDR1 SGHVS, CDR2 FQNEAQ. The V gene lost 2 bases and the J gene lost 6 bases, with 10 bases spanning the gap. The chain carries TRBV7-8 and TRBJ1-1, with no clear D. The origin of this receptor is a man aged 35 to 55 in good health and CMV-seropositive. The sequencing input was PBMCs. CDR3: CASSLLRAAEAFF. The CDR3, as DNA: TGTGCCAGCAGCTTATTGAGGGCCGCTGAAGCTTTCTTT.